This T cell receptor (beta chain) is drawn from a study of T cells after yellow fever vaccination. Whole-study results and caveats: Detected again after the booster were most primary-vaccination clones, at 96% CD4 and 70% to 90% CD8. A faster peak, day 5 versus 15, was reached by the weaker secondary response. FACS-sorted repertoires could harbor abundant contaminating bulk-population clonotypes. Only a small proportion of the clonotypes turned up in both the CD4 and the CD8 compartments, likely arising from convergent recombination.

In its sample, this clonotype was seen a few times. Its matching antigen is unknown. MiXCR, run by TCRdb on the 5' RACE reads, gives a single entry per CDR3 protein. The sample records around 250,000 distinct CDR3 sequences, around 4.9% being singletons. This CDR3 spans 13 amino acids. With 4 bases removed from V and 5 bases from J, the gap between germline ends came to 11 bases. The germline gives CDR1 LGHDT, CDR2 YNNKEL (reference sequence). The receptor was derived from a man aged 18 to 29 who received the YFV17D yellow fever vaccine. Here the sequenced sample was CD4+ T cells sorted from PBMCs, taken on the day of the yellow fever booster vaccination. The chain has TRBV3-1 and TRBJ2-5; no clear D. In DNA, the CDR3 is TGTGCCAGCAGCCCACGAGAAGTTGAGACCCAGTACTTC. Translated, it gives CASSPREVETQYF.